The source of this TCR beta chain is a study of T-cell memory formation after mild COVID-19. Study background: TCR clustering was largely donor specific.

This clonotype was observed a handful of times. Antigen specificity is unknown. 5'RACE with constant-segment primers yielded barcoded, UMI-tagged TCR alpha and TCR beta cDNA libraries. TCRdb ran MiXCR on the 5' RACE reads and lists one entry per CDR3 protein. The table has about 190,000 distinct CDR3 sequences, around 30% seen once. General study points: The authors left the SARS-CoV-2 specificity of second-wave clones peaking on day 37 unconfirmed. Researchers report contracting CD4+ clones mostly in CM and EM, with CD8+ clones in EMRA.

This CDR3 comprises 14 residues. J gave up 3 bases and V 5 bases, and 4 bases lay outside the gene matches. Germline CDR1 reads SGHDT; CDR2 reads YYEEEE. The sequence came from an adult woman who had mild COVID-19 (a few samples of this study predate the infection). Cell type and time point are not known. The specimen sequenced was PBMCs or a T cell subset sorted from them (not recorded which). The chain couples TRBV5-6 to TRBJ1-1, with TRBD1 matching over 10 bases. The chain's CDR3 is CASRLGTGDTEAFF. DNA of the CDR3: TGTGCCAGCAGACTGGGGACAGGGGACACTGAAGCTTTCTTT.